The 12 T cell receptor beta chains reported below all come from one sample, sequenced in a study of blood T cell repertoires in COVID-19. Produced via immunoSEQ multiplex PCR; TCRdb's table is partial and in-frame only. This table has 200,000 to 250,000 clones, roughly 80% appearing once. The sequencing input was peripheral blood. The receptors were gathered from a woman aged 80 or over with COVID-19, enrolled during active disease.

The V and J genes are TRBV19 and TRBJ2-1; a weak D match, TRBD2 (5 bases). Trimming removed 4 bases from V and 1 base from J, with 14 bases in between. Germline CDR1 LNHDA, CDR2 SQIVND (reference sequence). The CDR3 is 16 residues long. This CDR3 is CASSTSSMRSYNEQFF. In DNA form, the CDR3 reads TGTGCCAGTAGTACTTCTAGCATGAGGTCCTACAATGAGCAGTTCTTC.

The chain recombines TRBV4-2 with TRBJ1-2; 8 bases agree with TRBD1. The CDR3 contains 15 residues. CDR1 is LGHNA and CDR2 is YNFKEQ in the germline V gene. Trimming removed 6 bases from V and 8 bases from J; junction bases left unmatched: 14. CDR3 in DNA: TGTGCCAGCAGTCCCCTGGACAGGGAGTCGGTCGGCTACACCTTC. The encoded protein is CASSPLDRESVGYTF.

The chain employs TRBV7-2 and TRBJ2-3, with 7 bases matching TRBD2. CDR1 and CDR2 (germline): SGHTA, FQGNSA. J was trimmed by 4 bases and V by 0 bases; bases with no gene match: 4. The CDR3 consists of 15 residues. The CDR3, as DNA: TGTGCCAGCAGCTTAGCTCCCAGCGGGGCAGATACGCAGTATTTT. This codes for CASSLAPSGADTQYF. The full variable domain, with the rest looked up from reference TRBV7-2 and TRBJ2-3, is GAGVSQSPSNKVTEKGKDVELRCDPISGHTALYWYRQSLGQGLEFLIYFQGNSAPDKSGLPSDRFSAERTGGSVSTLTIQRTQQEDSAVYLCASSLAPSGADTQYFGPGTRLTVL.

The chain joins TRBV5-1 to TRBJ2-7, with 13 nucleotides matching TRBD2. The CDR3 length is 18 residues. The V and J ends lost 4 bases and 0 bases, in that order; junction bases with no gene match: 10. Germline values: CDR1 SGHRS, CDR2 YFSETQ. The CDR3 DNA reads TGCGCCAGCAGCATAACTAGCGGGAGGGCCCTAAACTCCTACGAGCAGTACTTC. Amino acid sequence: CASSITSGRALNSYEQYF.

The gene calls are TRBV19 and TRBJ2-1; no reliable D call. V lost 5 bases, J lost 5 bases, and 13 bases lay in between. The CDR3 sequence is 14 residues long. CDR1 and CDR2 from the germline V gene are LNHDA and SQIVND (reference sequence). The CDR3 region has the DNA TGTGCCAGTAGTGGGCTTCTTCTTAACAATGAGCAGTTCTTC. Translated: CASSGLLLNNEQFF.

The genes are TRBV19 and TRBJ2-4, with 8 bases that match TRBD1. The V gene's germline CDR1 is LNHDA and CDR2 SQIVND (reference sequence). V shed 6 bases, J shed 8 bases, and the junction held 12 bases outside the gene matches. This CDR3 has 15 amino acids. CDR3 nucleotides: TGTGCCAGTAGCCTTACAGGGGGTCCTTTGGACATTCAGTACTTC. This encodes CASSLTGGPLDIQYF.

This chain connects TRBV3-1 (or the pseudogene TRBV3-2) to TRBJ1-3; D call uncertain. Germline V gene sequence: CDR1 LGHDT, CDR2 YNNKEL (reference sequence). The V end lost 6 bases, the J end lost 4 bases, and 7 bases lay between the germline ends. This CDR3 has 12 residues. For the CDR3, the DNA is TGTGCCAGCAGTTCGGGGGGAAACACCATATATTTT. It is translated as CASSSGGNTIYF.

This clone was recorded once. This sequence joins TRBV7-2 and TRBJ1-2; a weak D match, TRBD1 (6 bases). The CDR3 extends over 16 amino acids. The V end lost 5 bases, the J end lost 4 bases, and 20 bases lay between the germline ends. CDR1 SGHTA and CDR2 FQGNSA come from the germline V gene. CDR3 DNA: TGTGCCAGCAGCCGGGGGGCAGGCGCCCCCGCCTATGGCTACACCTTC. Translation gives CASSRGAGAPAYGYTF.

This chain's CDR3 is CASSIPKKGATEAFF. The CDR3 bases are TGTGCCAGTAGCATTCCCAAAAAGGGGGCCACTGAAGCTTTCTTT. The V and J genes are TRBV19 and TRBJ1-1; 7 bases match TRBD1. The CDR3 length is 15 residues. Germline-derived CDR1 and CDR2 are LNHDA and SQIVND (reference sequence). V lost 6 bases, J lost 4 bases, and 11 bases stayed unmatched.

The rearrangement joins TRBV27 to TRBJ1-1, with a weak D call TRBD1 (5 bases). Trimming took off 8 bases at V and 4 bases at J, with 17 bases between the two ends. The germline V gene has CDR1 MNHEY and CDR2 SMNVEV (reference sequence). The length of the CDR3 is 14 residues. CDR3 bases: TGTGCCAGCTCCTCTGGGGCTTTGGGCACTGAAGCTTTCTTT. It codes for CASSSGALGTEAFF.

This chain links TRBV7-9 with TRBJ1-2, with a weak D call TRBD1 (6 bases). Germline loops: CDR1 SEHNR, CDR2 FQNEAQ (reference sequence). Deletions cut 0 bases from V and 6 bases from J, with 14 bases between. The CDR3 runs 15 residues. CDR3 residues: CASSLATGTQNGYTF. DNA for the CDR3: TGTGCCAGCAGCTTAGCAACAGGGACCCAGAATGGCTACACCTTC.

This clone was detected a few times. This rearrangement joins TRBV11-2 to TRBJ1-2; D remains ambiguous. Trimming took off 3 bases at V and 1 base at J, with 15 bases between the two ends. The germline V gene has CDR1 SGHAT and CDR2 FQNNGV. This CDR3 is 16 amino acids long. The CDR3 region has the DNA TGTGCCAGCAGCTTGGTTCGGGAGGCGGATAACTATGGCTACACCTTC. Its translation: CASSLVREADNYGYTF.